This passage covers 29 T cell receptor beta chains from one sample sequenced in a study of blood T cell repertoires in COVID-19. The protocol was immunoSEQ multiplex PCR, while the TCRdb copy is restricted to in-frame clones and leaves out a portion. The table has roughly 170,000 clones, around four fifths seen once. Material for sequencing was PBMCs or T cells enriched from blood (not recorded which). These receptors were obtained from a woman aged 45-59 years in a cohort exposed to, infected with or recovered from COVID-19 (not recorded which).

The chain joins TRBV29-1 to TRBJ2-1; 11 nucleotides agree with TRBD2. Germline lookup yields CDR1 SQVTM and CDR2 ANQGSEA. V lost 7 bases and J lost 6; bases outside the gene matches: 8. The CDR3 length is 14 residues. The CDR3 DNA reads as TGCAGCGGGCTCACTAGCGGGAGCGGCAATGAGCAGTTCTTC. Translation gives CSGLTSGSGNEQFF.

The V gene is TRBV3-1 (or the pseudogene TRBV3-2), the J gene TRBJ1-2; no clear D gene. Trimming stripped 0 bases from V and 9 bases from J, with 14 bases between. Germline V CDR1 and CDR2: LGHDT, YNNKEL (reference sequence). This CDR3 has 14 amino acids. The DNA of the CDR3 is TGTGCCAGCAGCCAAGACAGTGTTGCCTTCAGCTACACCTTC. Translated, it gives CASSQDSVAFSYTF.

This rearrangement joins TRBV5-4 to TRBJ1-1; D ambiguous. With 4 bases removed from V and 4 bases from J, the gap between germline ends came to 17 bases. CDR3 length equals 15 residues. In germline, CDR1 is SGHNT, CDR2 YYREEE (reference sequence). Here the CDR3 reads CASSTREPPRTEAFF. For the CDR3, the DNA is TGTGCCAGCAGCACGCGTGAGCCACCGCGCACTGAAGCTTTCTTT.

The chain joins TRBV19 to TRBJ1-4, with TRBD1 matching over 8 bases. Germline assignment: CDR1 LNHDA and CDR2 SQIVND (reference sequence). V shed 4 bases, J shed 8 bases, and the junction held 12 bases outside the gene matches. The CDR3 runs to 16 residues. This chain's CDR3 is CASSTRSQGGTEKLFF. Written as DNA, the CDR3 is TGTGCCAGTAGTACCCGATCACAGGGGGGGACAGAAAAACTGTTTTTT.

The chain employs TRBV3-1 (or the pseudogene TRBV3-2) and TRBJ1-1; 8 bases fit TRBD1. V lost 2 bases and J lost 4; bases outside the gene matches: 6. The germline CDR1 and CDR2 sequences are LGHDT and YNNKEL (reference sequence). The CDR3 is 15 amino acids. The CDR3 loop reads CASSQSVQGGTEAFF. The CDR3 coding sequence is TGTGCCAGCAGCCAATCTGTACAGGGGGGCACTGAAGCTTTCTTT.

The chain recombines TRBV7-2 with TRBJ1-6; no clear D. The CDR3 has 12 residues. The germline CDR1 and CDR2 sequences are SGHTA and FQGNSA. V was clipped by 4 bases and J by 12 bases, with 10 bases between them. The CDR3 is CASSSSSGPLHF. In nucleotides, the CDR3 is TGTGCCAGCAGCTCCTCGTCGGGACCCCTCCACTTT.

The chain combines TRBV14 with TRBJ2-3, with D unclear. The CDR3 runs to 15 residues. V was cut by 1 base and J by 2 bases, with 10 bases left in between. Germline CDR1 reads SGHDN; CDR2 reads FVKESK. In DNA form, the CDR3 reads TGTGCCAGCAGCCAAGGAGGCCCGGACACAGATACGCAGTATTTT. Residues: CASSQGGPDTDTQYF.

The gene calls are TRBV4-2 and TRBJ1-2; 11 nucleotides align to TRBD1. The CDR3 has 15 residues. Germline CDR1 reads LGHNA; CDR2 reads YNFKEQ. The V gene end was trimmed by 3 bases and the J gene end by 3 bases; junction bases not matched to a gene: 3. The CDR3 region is CASSQRTGGDYGYTF. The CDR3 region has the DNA TGTGCCAGCAGCCAGAGGACAGGGGGCGACTATGGCTACACCTTC.

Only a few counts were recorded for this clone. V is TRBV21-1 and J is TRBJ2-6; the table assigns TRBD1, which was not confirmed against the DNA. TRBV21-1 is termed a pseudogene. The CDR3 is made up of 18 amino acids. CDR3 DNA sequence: TGTGCCAGCAGCTTCTTAGGGGGTAATAGCTCTGGGGCCAACGTCCTGACTTTC. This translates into CASSFLGGNSSGANVLTF.

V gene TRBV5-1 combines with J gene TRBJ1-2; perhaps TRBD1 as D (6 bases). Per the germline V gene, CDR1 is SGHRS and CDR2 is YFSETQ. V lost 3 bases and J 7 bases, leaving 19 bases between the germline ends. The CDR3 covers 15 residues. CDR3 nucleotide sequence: TGCGCCAGCAGCTCAAAACAGGGTCTCGGGGTTGGCTACACCTTC. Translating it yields CASSSKQGLGVGYTF.

CDR3 residues: CASSTSGGEETQYF. In DNA, the CDR3 is TGTGCCAGTAGTACCAGCGGGGGTGAAGAGACCCAGTACTTC. The gene calls are TRBV19 and TRBJ2-5, with 8 bases matching TRBD2. The germline V gene encodes CDR1 LNHDA and CDR2 SQIVND (reference sequence). Germline trimming cut 4 bases from V and 3 bases from J; bases unmatched to any gene: 4. The CDR3 runs 14 residues.

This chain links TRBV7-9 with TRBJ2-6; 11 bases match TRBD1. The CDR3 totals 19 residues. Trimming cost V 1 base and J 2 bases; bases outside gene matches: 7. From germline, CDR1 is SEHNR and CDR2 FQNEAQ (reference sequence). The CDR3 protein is CASSLGFGQGAPGANVLTF. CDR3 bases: TGTGCCAGCAGCTTAGGTTTCGGACAGGGGGCTCCTGGGGCCAACGTCCTGACTTTC.

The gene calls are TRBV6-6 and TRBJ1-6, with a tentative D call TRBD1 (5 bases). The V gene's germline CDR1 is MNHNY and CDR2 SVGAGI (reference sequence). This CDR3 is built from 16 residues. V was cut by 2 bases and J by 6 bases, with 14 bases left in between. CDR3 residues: CASSYRGTVLNSPLHF. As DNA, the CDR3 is TGTGCCAGCAGTTACAGGGGCACCGTCCTTAATTCACCCCTCCACTTT.

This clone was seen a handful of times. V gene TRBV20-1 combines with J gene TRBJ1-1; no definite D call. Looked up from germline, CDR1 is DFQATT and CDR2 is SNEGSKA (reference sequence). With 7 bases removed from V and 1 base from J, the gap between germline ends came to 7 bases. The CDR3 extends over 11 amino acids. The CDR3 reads CSVLRNTEAFF. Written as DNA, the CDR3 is TGCAGTGTCCTCCGGAACACTGAAGCTTTCTTT.

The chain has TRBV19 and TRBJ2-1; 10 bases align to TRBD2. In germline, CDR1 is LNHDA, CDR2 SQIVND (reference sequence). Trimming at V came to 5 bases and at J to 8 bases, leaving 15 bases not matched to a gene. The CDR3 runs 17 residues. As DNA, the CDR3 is TGTGCCAGTAGTGGGGGGGTTAGCGGGAGGCCTACGGATGAGCAGTTCTTC. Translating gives CASSGGVSGRPTDEQFF.

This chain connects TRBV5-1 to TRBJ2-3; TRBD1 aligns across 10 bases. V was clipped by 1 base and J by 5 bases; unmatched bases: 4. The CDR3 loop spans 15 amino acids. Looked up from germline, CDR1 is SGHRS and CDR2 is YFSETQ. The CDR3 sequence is CASSLTGDRGDTQYF. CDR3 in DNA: TGCGCCAGCAGCTTGACCGGGGACAGGGGAGATACGCAGTATTTT.

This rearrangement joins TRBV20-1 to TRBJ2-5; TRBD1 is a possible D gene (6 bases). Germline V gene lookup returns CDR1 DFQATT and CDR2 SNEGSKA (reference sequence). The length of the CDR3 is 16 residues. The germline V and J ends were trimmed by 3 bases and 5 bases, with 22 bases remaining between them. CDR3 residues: CSASWDTPGVSETQYF. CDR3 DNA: TGCAGTGCTAGTTGGGACACCCCTGGGGTTAGTGAGACCCAGTACTTC.

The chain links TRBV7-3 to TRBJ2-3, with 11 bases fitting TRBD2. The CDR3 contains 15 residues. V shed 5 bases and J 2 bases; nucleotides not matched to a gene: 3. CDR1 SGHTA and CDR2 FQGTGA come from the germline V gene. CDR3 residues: CASSELAGDTDTQYF. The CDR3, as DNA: TGTGCCAGCAGCGAACTAGCGGGGGACACAGATACGCAGTATTTT.

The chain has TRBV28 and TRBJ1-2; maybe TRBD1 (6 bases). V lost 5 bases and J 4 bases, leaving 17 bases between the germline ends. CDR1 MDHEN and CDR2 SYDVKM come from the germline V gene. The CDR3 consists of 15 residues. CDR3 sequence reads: CASSLPGHTGYGYTF. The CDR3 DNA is TGTGCCAGCAGTCTTCCGGGACATACGGGCTATGGCTACACCTTC.

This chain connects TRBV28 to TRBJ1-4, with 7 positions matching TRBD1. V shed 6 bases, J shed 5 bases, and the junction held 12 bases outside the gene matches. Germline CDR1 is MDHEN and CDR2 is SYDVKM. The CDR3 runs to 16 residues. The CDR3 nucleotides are TGTGCCAGCAGCCCAGGACAGGTCCCTCCGAATGAAAAACTGTTTTTT. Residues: CASSPGQVPPNEKLFF.

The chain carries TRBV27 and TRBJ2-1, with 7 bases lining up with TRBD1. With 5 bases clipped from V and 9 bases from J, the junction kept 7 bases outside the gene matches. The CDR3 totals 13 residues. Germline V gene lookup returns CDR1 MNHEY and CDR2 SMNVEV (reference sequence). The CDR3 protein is CASSTDRAGEQFF. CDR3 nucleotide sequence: TGTGCCAGCAGTACCGACAGGGCTGGTGAGCAGTTCTTC.

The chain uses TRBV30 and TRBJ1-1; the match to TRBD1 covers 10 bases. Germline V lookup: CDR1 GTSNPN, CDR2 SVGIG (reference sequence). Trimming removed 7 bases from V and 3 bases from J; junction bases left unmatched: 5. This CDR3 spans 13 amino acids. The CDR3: CALDRGRDTEAFF. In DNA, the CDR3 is TGTGCCTTAGACAGGGGGCGGGACACTGAAGCTTTCTTT.

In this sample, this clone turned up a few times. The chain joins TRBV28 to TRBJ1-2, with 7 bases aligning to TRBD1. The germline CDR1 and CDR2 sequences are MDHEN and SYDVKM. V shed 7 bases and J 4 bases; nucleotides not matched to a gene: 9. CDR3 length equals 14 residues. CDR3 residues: CASNMPGDSYGYTF. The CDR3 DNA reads TGTGCCAGCAACATGCCCGGGGACAGCTATGGCTACACCTTC.

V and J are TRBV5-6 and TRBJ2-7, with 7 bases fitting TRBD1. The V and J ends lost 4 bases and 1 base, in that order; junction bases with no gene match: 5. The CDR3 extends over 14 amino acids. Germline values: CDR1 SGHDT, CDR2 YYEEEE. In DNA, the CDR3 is TGTGCCAGCAGCCGTGACAGGGCATCCTACGAGCAGTACTTC. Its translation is CASSRDRASYEQYF.

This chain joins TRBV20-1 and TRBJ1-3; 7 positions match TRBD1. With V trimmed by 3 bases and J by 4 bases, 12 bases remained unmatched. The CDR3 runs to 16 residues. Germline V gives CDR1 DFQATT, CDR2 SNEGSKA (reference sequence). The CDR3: CSASVGDRAFGNTIYF. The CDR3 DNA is TGCAGTGCTAGTGTAGGAGACAGGGCCTTCGGAAACACCATATATTTT.

The CDR3 DNA is TGTGCCAGCAGTCGCCGGGACAGGGGTGAAAAACTGTTTTTT. Its translation: CASSRRDRGEKLFF. The J gene is TRBJ1-4, the V gene TRBV27, with 10 bases lining up with TRBD1. With V trimmed by 5 bases and J by 7 bases, 4 bases remained unmatched. CDR3 length: 14 residues. CDR1 is MNHEY and CDR2 is SMNVEV in the germline V gene (reference sequence). The variable domain in full, completed from reference TRBV27 and TRBJ1-4, reads EAQVTQNPRYLITVTGKKLTVTCSQNMNHEYMSWYRQDPGLGLRQIYYSMNVEVTDKGDVPEGYKVSRKEKRNFPLILESPSPNQTSLYFCASSRRDRGEKLFFGSGTQLSVL.

The CDR3 nucleotides are TGTGCCAGCAGCCAAGAATGGGGCCTGACCCCGGGACAGGGCGGATATGGCTACACCTTC. This codes for CASSQEWGLTPGQGGYGYTF. The chain carries TRBV3-1 (or the pseudogene TRBV3-2) and TRBJ1-2, with 9 bases aligning to TRBD1. The CDR3 covers 20 residues. The V segment lost 0 bases and the J segment 5 bases; nucleotides outside the gene matches: 19. Per the germline V gene, CDR1 is LGHDT and CDR2 is YNNKEL (reference sequence).

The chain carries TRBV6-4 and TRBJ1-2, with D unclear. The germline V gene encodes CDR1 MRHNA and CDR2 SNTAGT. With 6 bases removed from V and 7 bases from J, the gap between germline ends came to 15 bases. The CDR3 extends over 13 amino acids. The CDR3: CASSQAGGSGYTF. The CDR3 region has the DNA TGTGCCAGCAGCCAGGCGGGCGGGAGTGGCTACACCTTC.

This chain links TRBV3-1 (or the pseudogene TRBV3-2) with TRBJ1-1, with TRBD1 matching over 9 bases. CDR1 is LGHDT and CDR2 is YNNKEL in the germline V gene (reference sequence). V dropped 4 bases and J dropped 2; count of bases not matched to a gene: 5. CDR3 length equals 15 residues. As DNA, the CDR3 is TGTGCCAGCAGCCGTCCGGGACAGGGTAACACTGAAGCTTTCTTT. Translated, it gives CASSRPGQGNTEAFF.